This TCR beta chain was profiled in a study of metastatic and nonmetastatic thyroid tumors. Study-wide context: Across peripheral blood and tumor or nodule tissue samples taken from malignant and benign thyroid patients, the repertoires were compared with one another.

In the original workflow: Using the CDR3 differences seen across clinicopathological groups, the authors built a distant-metastasis classifier for papillary thyroid cancer, which was meant to discriminate distant-metastatic patients. TCRdb redid the clone calls on the PCR reads using MiXCR. The V and J calls reflect TCRdb's pipeline rather than the authors' work. The repertoire holds about 9,900 clones, with roughly 11% as singletons. This clone appeared many times. Antigen specificity is unknown. Each patient went into thyroid surgery without having received any treatment. The CDR3 runs 15 residues. The V gene end was trimmed by 3 bases and the J gene end by 9 bases; junction bases not matched to a gene: 11. CDR1 and CDR2 from the germline V gene are MNHNS and SASEGT. Notes on the study in general: It was reportedly found that TCR beta diversity was significantly higher in malignant thyroid tumors than in benign nodules, a difference seen in both blood and tumor samples.

The chain joins TRBV6-1 to TRBJ1-2, with 9 bases identical to TRBD1. The sequenced sample was tumor tissue. This clonotype was obtained from a female donor with papillary thyroid cancer or a benign thyroid nodule (not recorded which). Some clones in this sample may be carry-over from other donors' samples. CDR3 nucleotide sequence: TGTGCCAGCAGTGATAGGGACAGGGCTATTGTAAGCTACACCTTC. It is translated as CASSDRDRAIVSYTF.